This T cell receptor beta chain was documented in a study of T cell repertoires in cytomegalovirus infection. Looking at the study overall: CMV infection plus the matching HLA type was flagged by public TCR beta signatures.

The V end was cut by 7 bases, the J end by 4 bases, with 20 bases between. The CDR3 covers 15 residues. Germline V lookup: CDR1 ENHRY, CDR2 SYGVKD. TCRdb called the reads again in MiXCR, with one record for every CDR3 protein. The top ten hold approximately 24% of the sample, which has around 530,000 distinct CDR3 sequences, 15% to 20% seen once. The sample was CD8+ T cells from PBMCs. This TCR was sampled from a human donor in good health (CMV status not recorded). Some clones in this sample may be carry-over from other donors' samples. V is TRBV10-3 and J is TRBJ2-7, with D possibly being TRBD1 (6 bases). CDR3 nucleotide sequence: TGTGCCATCACGCCAGGGTTGGGACAAGCTTACGAGCAGTACTTC. Translation gives CAITPGLGQAYEQYF.